This TCR beta chain was observed in a study of HIV-infected patients and healthy controls (TCRdb year 2014). This clonotype came up many times. Its antigen is not yet known. Base quality data are lacking; no much larger clone is found one base away. Library construction relied on 5' RACE. Reads for this sample came from an Illumina MiSeq. The public reads were run again by TCRdb, first through fastp at Q25 and then through MiXCR, and only productive beta chains were kept. Identical CDR3 protein sequences are pooled into one entry, listed with their most common genes and DNA. In this sample the table shows 50,000 to 80,000 distinct CDR3 sequences, 19% of which occur a single time. The ten most abundant clones make up 1.1% to 1.5% of the sample. Trimming at the junction amounts to 5 bases on V and 9 bases on J, and the germline ends lie 11 bases apart. The CDR3 measures 12 amino acids from cysteine to phenylalanine. Only the CDR3 DNA stays, 36 bases, in frame from base 1.

Sample: CD4+ T cells from blood. The source is a human donor in good health. This sequence uses TRBV12-3 or TRBV12-4 and TRBJ1-5; confidence is insufficient to name the D gene. The bases are TGTGCCAGCAGTGCTTCTATGGGGCCCCAGCATTTT. The translation is CASSASMGPQHF.